Listed here is a single T cell receptor beta chain. As yet, its antigen is unknown. The data originate from a study of cytomegalovirus exposure and HLA in healthy donors. Overall study results and limits: TCR beta V- and J-gene trimming was later associated with a missense DCLRE1C variant. About 90% or about 30% of the time was how often most TCR beta V segments were productive, according to an earlier analysis. Clonal expansion, a later analysis showed, was greater in HLA-associated TCR beta chains than in equally common others. Across donors, presence/absence analyses took sequencing depth to be roughly uniform.

PCR used 60 Vbeta primers and 13 Jbeta primers. Generated by immunoSEQ multiplex PCR, the TCRdb table keeps only in-frame clones and is missing some. The profile shows 95,000 to 100,000 clones, approximately 89% of them singletons. CDR3 length: 14 residues. V lost 4 bases and J 6 bases, leaving 16 bases between the germline ends. Germline CDR1 and CDR2: SNHLY and FYNNEI. The V and J genes are TRBV2 and TRBJ2-7, with unresolved D. The receptor's source is a man in his thirties or forties in good health and CMV-seronegative. Material for sequencing was PBMCs. In nucleotides, the CDR3 is TGTGCCAGCAGTGGCGTTAGAATCCCACCCGAGCAGTACTTC. Translating gives CASSGVRIPPEQYF. Together with reference TRBV2 and TRBJ2-7, the CDR3 gives the full variable domain: EPEVTQTPSHQVTQMGQEVILRCVPISNHLYFYWYRQILGQKVEFLVSFYNNEISEKSEIFDDQFSVERPDGSNFTLKIRSTKLEDSAMYFCASSGVRIPPEQYFGPGTRLTVT.